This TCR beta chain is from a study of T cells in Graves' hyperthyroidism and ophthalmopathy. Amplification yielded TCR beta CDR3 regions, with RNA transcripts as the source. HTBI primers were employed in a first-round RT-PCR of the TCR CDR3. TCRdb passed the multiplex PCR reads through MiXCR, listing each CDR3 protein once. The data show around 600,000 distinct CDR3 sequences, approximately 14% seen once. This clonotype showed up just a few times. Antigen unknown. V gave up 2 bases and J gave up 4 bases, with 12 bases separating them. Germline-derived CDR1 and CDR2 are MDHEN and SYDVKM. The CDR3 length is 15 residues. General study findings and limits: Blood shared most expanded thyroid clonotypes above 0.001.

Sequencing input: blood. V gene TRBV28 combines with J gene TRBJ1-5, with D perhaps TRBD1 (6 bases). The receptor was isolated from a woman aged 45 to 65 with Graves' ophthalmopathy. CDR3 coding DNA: TGTGCCAGCAGTTTAGGGGGACACAGGAATCAGCCCCAGCATTTT. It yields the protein CASSLGGHRNQPQHF.